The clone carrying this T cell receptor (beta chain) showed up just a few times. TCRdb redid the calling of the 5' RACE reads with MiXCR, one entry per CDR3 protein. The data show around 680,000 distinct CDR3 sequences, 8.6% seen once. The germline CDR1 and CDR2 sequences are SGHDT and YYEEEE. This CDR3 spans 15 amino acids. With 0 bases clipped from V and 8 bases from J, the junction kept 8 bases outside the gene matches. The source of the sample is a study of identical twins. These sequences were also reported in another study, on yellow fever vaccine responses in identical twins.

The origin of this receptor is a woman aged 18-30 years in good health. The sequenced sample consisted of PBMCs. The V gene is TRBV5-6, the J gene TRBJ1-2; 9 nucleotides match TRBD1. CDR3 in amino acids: CASSLAPGTGSGYTF. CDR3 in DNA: TGTGCCAGCAGCTTGGCCCCCGGGACAGGGAGCGGCTACACCTTC.